This T cell receptor (beta chain) was identified in a study of OX40 agonist ivuxolimab in advanced cancers. Trimming removed 1 base at V and 0 bases at J, with 10 bases between. Germline V gene sequence: CDR1 SEHNR, CDR2 FQNEAQ (reference sequence). This CDR3 region has 16 residues. Produced via immunoSEQ multiplex PCR; TCRdb's table is partial and in-frame only. The table shows about 60,000 clones, with roughly nine tenths occurring only once. Details on this clone: Its antigen is currently unknown.

Study-wide findings and caveats: CD4+ T cells averaged fewer expanded clones than CD8+ T cells.

This receptor was identified in an adult with an advanced solid tumor such as melanoma, head and neck, liver or kidney cancer. The source was CD4+ or CD8+ T cells sorted from blood, collected in a trial of the OX40 agonist ivuxolimab. The chain links TRBV7-9 to TRBJ1-3; D not resolved. CDR3 loop: CASSLEGLISGNTIYF. The CDR3 DNA reads as TGTGCCAGCAGCTTAGAAGGCCTCATCTCTGGAAACACCATATATTTT. Looking up the rest from reference TRBV7-9 and TRBJ1-3 gives the full variable domain: DTGVSQNPRHKITKRGQNVTFRCDPISEHNRLYWYRQTLGQGPEFLTYFQNEAQLEKSRLLSDRFSAERPKGSFSTLEIQRTEQGDSAMYLCASSLEGLISGNTIYFGEGSWLTVV.